This T cell receptor (beta chain) was sequenced in a study of tumor-infiltrating lymphocytes in primary liver carcinoma. Across the whole study: Patients of both sexes were 30 to 69 years old.

Co-extracted RNA and DNA came from roughly 20-30 mg of unsorted bulk tissue. As concerns this clonotype: Its cognate antigen is unknown. This sequence may be a read error, since a much larger clone differs from it by one base.

This CDR3 has 15 amino acids. Germline V lookup: CDR1 SEHNR, CDR2 FQNEAQ (reference sequence). V was clipped by 5 bases and J by 3 bases; unmatched bases: 7. General study results and limits: In tumor-adjacent and tumor-blood pairs, overlap was lower than in tumor region pairs. Top clones occupying all five tumor regions numbered only about 7-24%.

From roughly 0.5 ug total RNA, TCR beta cDNA was generated with a primer in the constant region. Employing slightly modified ARM-PCR, three nested multiplex PCR rounds were run, and these gave rise to the TCR beta libraries. TRBV1-TRBV30 forward and Cbeta reverse primers drove the first two roughly 11-cycle rounds. In TCRdb, the multiplex PCR reads were re-called with MiXCR into one record per CDR3 protein. The data show approximately 74,000 distinct CDR3 sequences, with 71% seen just once and roughly an eighth held by the top ten. The chain couples TRBV7-9 to TRBJ1-3, with TRBD1 matching 7 bases. Material for sequencing was liver tumor tissue from sampling region 4. As to subset: tumor region T4, right-lateral pole. This receptor was identified in a woman aged 55-69 years with primary liver carcinoma and hepatitis B virus infection. The CDR3 DNA reads TGTGCCAGCAGCGCCACCACAGGGGTTGGAAACACCATATATTTT. Amino acids: CASSATTGVGNTIYF.